The next 32 T cell receptor beta chains were all read from a single sample in a study of T cells in pancreatic ductal adenocarcinoma. Surgery without prior neoadjuvant therapy was the treatment of the selected pancreatic ductal adenocarcinoma patients. Profiling relied on immunoSEQ multiplex PCR, and the TCRdb table lists in-frame clones only, not all of them. The sample contains over 90,000 clones, 90% to 95% of which appear only once. The sample consisted of PBMCs. The receptors come from a human donor with pancreatic ductal adenocarcinoma.

On this clone itself: This sample includes further DNA sequences coding for the same CDR3. The gene calls are TRBV30 and TRBJ2-5; D perhaps matches TRBD1 (5 bases). Trimming removed 2 bases from V and 5 bases from J, with 9 bases in between. Germline V CDR1 and CDR2: GTSNPN, SVGIG (reference sequence). This CDR3 spans 12 amino acids. The CDR3 sequence is CAWSSQGETQYF. CDR3 DNA sequence: TGTGCCTGGAGTAGCCAGGGTGAGACCCAGTACTTC.

The chain employs TRBV4-1 and TRBJ2-7; D not resolved. CDR3 length: 13 residues. V lost 3 bases and J 2 bases, leaving 8 bases between the germline ends. CDR1 is MGHRA, CDR2 YSYEKL, per germline. CDR3 DNA sequence: TGCGCCAGCAGCCACCTCCAGACCTACGAGCAGTACTTC. Its translation is CASSHLQTYEQYF.

The chain is built from TRBV15 and TRBJ2-2; a possible D gene is TRBD2 (6 bases). The CDR3 runs to 14 residues. Per the germline V gene, CDR1 is LNHNV and CDR2 is YYDKDF (reference sequence). V was trimmed by 6 bases and J by 6 bases, leaving 14 bases between them. The CDR3 region is CATSFRRAAGELFF. The CDR3 nucleotides read TGTGCCACCAGTTTTAGGAGGGCCGCCGGGGAGCTGTTTTTT.

This clone turned up a few times. The chain recombines TRBV18 with TRBJ1-5; D ambiguous. CDR3 length: 13 amino acids. Per the germline V gene, CDR1 is KGHSH and CDR2 is LQKENI. Trimming stripped 2 bases from V and 2 bases from J, with 4 bases between. Here the CDR3 DNA reads TGTGCCAGCTCACCAGGGCGCAATCAGCCCCAGCATTTT. Protein: CASSPGRNQPQHF.

The chain recombines TRBV2 with TRBJ2-3; TRBD1 might be the D (5 bases). Trimming shortened V by 6 bases and J by 4 bases, and 17 bases separated the two germline ends. Germline CDR1 SNHLY, CDR2 FYNNEI. The CDR3 has 15 amino acids. CDR3 residues: CASRELAGLPDTQYF. The CDR3 bases are TGTGCCAGCAGAGAGTTGGCAGGGTTGCCAGATACGCAGTATTTT. Variable domain in full (rest from reference TRBV2 and TRBJ2-3): EPEVTQTPSHQVTQMGQEVILRCVPISNHLYFYWYRQILGQKVEFLVSFYNNEISEKSEIFDDQFSVERPDGSNFTLKIRSTKLEDSAMYFCASRELAGLPDTQYFGPGTRLTVL.

The rearrangement links TRBV29-1 to TRBJ2-3; 10 bases are a match to TRBD1. The germline V gene encodes CDR1 SQVTM and CDR2 ANQGSEA. The CDR3 has 16 amino acids. V was pared by 7 bases and J by 4 bases, with 14 bases of the junction left unmatched. The CDR3 DNA follows: TGCAGCGGCGGACAGGGGGGCATTTCAAGCGCAGATACGCAGTATTTT. Its protein product is CSGGQGGISSADTQYF.

This clone was found once. The chain recombines TRBV7-8 with TRBJ1-3, with unresolved D. The germline gives CDR1 SGHVS, CDR2 FQNEAQ. V was cut by 5 bases and J by 0 bases, with 8 bases left in between. This CDR3 is built from 14 residues. The CDR3, as DNA: TGTGCCAGCAGCCAACAGAGCTCTGGAAACACCATATATTTT. This codes for CASSQQSSGNTIYF.

The chain uses TRBV9 and TRBJ2-3, with TRBD2 matching 10 bases. V lost 0 bases and J lost 0; bases outside the gene matches: 7. The CDR3 has 18 residues. Germline V gives CDR1 SGDLS, CDR2 YYNGEE. The CDR3 loop reads CASSVEGAGGISTDTQYF. CDR3 in DNA: TGTGCCAGCAGCGTAGAAGGAGCGGGAGGGATTAGCACAGATACGCAGTATTTT. Complete variable domain (other parts from reference TRBV9 and TRBJ2-3): DSGVTQTPKHLITATGQRVTLRCSPRSGDLSVYWYQQSLDQGLQFLIQYYNGEERAKGNILERFSAQQFPDLHSELNLSSLELGDSALYFCASSVEGAGGISTDTQYFGPGTRLTVL.

This chain uses TRBV7-9 with TRBJ2-7; TRBD2 matches 11 bases. Unmatched junction bases numbered 7, after V lost 4 bases and J lost 2 bases. CDR1 is SEHNR, CDR2 FQNEAQ, per germline (reference sequence). The CDR3 has 16 residues. The CDR3 here is CASSYSGREIPYEQYF. Written as DNA, the CDR3 is TGTGCCAGCAGCTATAGCGGGAGGGAGATCCCCTACGAGCAGTACTTC.

This clone appeared once. The chain links TRBV5-4 to TRBJ1-3; D call uncertain. There are 12 residues in the CDR3. Looked up from germline, CDR1 is SGHNT and CDR2 is YYREEE (reference sequence). Trimming cost V 0 bases and J 9 bases, with 7 bases left between them. CDR3 residues: CASSLVGGTIYF. CDR3 nucleotides: TGTGCCAGCAGCTTGGTTGGCGGCACCATATATTTT.

V is TRBV28 and J is TRBJ1-3; 10 bases are a match to TRBD1. The V gene's germline CDR1 is MDHEN and CDR2 SYDVKM. Losses at the gene ends were 4 bases for V and 0 bases for J; bases not matched to a gene: 6. The length of the CDR3 is 17 residues. CDR3 sequence (DNA): TGTGCCAGCAGTTCACCCGGACAGGGGGTCTCTGGAAACACCATATATTTT. Its translation: CASSSPGQGVSGNTIYF.

The chain carries TRBV4-1 and TRBJ1-2; D is uncertain. Germline CDR1 is MGHRA and CDR2 is YSYEKL. The CDR3 consists of 14 residues. V lost 1 base and J lost 4, with 10 bases in between. The CDR3 loop reads CASSQVETSYGYTF. The CDR3 bases are TGCGCCAGCAGCCAAGTGGAGACGAGCTATGGCTACACCTTC.

The chain recombines TRBV28 with TRBJ2-3; TRBD2 agrees at 13 bases. Germline CDR1 is MDHEN and CDR2 is SYDVKM. The CDR3 spans 14 residues. V lost 8 bases and J lost 6; bases outside the gene matches: 5. The CDR3 reads CASSLAGGMDTQYF. CDR3 nucleotide sequence: TGTGCCAGCTCACTAGCGGGAGGGATGGATACGCAGTATTTT.

The chain couples TRBV6-5 to TRBJ2-4, with TRBD2 matching 7 bases. J gave up 5 bases and V 6 bases, and 10 bases lay outside the gene matches. The germline gives CDR1 MNHEY, CDR2 SVGAGI. This CDR3 region has 15 residues. DNA for the CDR3: TGTGCCAGCAGGGGTTGGGGGGGGGTGGAAAACATTCAGTACTTC. Its protein is CASRGWGGVENIQYF.

This clone is a singleton in its sample. The rearrangement links TRBV5-1 to TRBJ2-1; the match to TRBD2 covers 7 bases. Germline values: CDR1 SGHRS, CDR2 YFSETQ. The CDR3 loop spans 14 amino acids. J was trimmed by 6 bases and V by 0 bases; bases with no gene match: 3. CDR3 sequence reads: CASSLAGLVNEQFF. The CDR3, as DNA: TGCGCCAGCAGCTTGGCCGGACTAGTCAATGAGCAGTTCTTC.

The V call is TRBV5-1, the J call TRBJ2-3; the match to TRBD1 covers 9 bases. This CDR3 has 16 amino acids. Germline CDR1 and CDR2: SGHRS and YFSETQ. Trimming took 0 bases from V and 5 from J; bases not matched to a gene: 7. CDR3 bases: TGCGCCAGCAGCTTGGTTGGGACAGGGTTTGTAGATACGCAGTATTTT. This translates into CASSLVGTGFVDTQYF.

This clone has just one count. Written as DNA, the CDR3 is TGCGCCAGCAGCCGGGGGACAGGGGCACTAATGAACACTGAAGCTTTCTTT. Protein product: CASSRGTGALMNTEAFF. The chain joins TRBV4-3 to TRBJ1-1; 10 bases align to TRBD1. The junction had 8 bases not matched to a gene; V was cut back by 4 bases and J by 0 bases. The germline V gene has CDR1 LGHNA and CDR2 YSLEER. This CDR3 comprises 17 residues.

The chain joins TRBV5-6 to TRBJ2-3, with 7 positions matching TRBD1. The CDR3 consists of 14 residues. Trimming removed 6 bases from V and 1 base from J; junction bases left unmatched: 5. From germline, CDR1 is SGHDT and CDR2 YYEEEE. The CDR3 DNA reads as TGTGCCAGCAACCGGGGACAGCGCACAGATACGCAGTATTTT. This sequence encodes CASNRGQRTDTQYF.

The rearrangement links TRBV19 to TRBJ1-5, with 9 bases matching TRBD1. J gave up 5 bases and V 6 bases, and 8 bases lay outside the gene matches. In germline, CDR1 is LNHDA, CDR2 SQIVND (reference sequence). The CDR3 totals 15 residues. The CDR3 reads CASSVDRGTYQPQHF. For the CDR3, the DNA is TGTGCCAGTAGCGTCGACAGGGGGACTTATCAGCCCCAGCATTTT.

V usage is TRBV28 and J usage is TRBJ2-7, with 9 nucleotides matching TRBD2. The V gene's germline CDR1 is MDHEN and CDR2 SYDVKM. This CDR3 region has 14 residues. The V gene end was trimmed by 4 bases and the J gene end by 2 bases; junction bases not matched to a gene: 3. The CDR3 region is CASSSGTSPYEQYF. The CDR3 region has the DNA TGTGCCAGCAGTTCCGGGACTAGCCCCTACGAGCAGTACTTC.

This clone was observed a single time. The chain is built from TRBV11-2 and TRBJ2-4; 8 bases match TRBD1. CDR1 is SGHAT, CDR2 FQNNGV, per germline. With 1 base clipped from V and 4 bases from J, the junction kept 9 bases outside the gene matches. The CDR3 consists of 17 residues. The CDR3 reads CASSLAFLQGGKNIQYF. CDR3 in DNA: TGTGCCAGCAGCTTAGCGTTTTTACAGGGGGGAAAAAACATTCAGTACTTC.

The gene calls are TRBV10-3 and TRBJ1-2; 7 bases map to TRBD1. Per germline, CDR1 ENHRY and CDR2 SYGVKD. The CDR3 has 15 amino acids. J was trimmed by 4 bases and V by 1 base; bases with no gene match: 6. This chain's CDR3 is CAISELTGAFYGYTF. CDR3 nucleotides: TGTGCCATCAGTGAGTTAACAGGGGCCTTCTATGGCTACACCTTC.

The rearrangement joins TRBV7-3 to TRBJ2-7; 11 nucleotides agree with TRBD1. Germline V gene sequence: CDR1 SGHTA, CDR2 FQGTGA. J was trimmed by 4 bases and V by 2 bases; bases with no gene match: 4. The CDR3 totals 15 residues. The CDR3 here is CASSLSGQGGYEQYF. The CDR3 coding sequence is TGTGCCAGCAGCTTATCGGGACAGGGGGGGTACGAGCAGTACTTC. Based on the CDR3 plus reference TRBV7-3 and TRBJ2-7, the full variable domain is GAGVSQTPSNKVTEKGKYVELRCDPISGHTALYWYRQSLGQGPEFLIYFQGTGAADDSGLPNDRFFAVRPEGSVSTLKIQRTERGDSAVYLCASSLSGQGGYEQYFGPGTRLTVT.

This sequence joins TRBV28 and TRBJ1-1; maybe TRBD1 (6 bases). The CDR3 spans 13 residues. The V end was cut by 8 bases, the J end by 6 bases, with 16 bases between. Looked up from germline, CDR1 is MDHEN and CDR2 is SYDVKM. The CDR3 sequence is CASGDGQRSEAFF. The CDR3 DNA sequence: TGTGCCAGCGGTGACGGACAGCGGTCTGAAGCTTTCTTT.

The chain recombines TRBV28 with TRBJ1-2, with D perhaps TRBD1 (6 bases). Germline CDR1 reads MDHEN; CDR2 reads SYDVKM. V lost 4 bases and J lost 7, with 13 bases in between. The CDR3 covers 13 residues. This CDR3 is CASSSWDIVGYTF. CDR3 in DNA: TGTGCCAGCAGTTCCTGGGACATCGTTGGCTACACCTTC.

The genes are TRBV5-1 and TRBJ2-5, with a weak D call TRBD1 (6 bases). V was shortened by 1 base and J by 1 base, with 14 bases between the two germline ends. The CDR3 spans 16 residues. Germline lookup yields CDR1 SGHRS and CDR2 YFSETQ. The CDR3 sequence: CASSLTGTPLQETQYF. In nucleotides, the CDR3 is TGCGCCAGCAGCTTGACCGGGACACCCCTCCAAGAGACCCAGTACTTC.

The chain joins TRBV6-5 to TRBJ1-4; D uncertain. Germline CDR1 MNHEY, CDR2 SVGAGI. The CDR3 extends over 11 amino acids. Deletions cut 6 bases from V and 8 bases from J, with 7 bases between. The CDR3 spells CASRAREKLFF. CDR3 sequence (DNA): TGTGCCAGCAGGGCGAGGGAAAAACTGTTTTTT.

The chain employs TRBV5-1 and TRBJ1-5, with 8 bases lining up with TRBD1. J lost 5 bases, V lost 4 bases, and 5 bases had no gene match. The CDR3 is 14 residues long. CDR1 is SGHRS, CDR2 YFSETQ, per germline. The CDR3 region is CASSAQGGDQPQHF. In nucleotides, the CDR3 is TGCGCCAGCAGCGCACAGGGGGGAGATCAGCCCCAGCATTTT.

The chain links TRBV12-5 to TRBJ2-5, with D possibly being TRBD1 (5 bases). The CDR3 runs 13 residues. Germline loops: CDR1 LGHNT, CDR2 FRNRAP. Trimming removed 6 bases at V and 4 bases at J, with 12 bases between. CDR3 amino acids: CASGPGHVETQYF. The CDR3 nucleotides are TGTGCTAGTGGCCCCGGACACGTAGAGACCCAGTACTTC.

The count of this clone is one. The rearrangement uses TRBV6-4 and TRBJ2-7, with a weak D call TRBD1 (6 bases). Trimming took 3 bases from V and 5 from J, leaving 14 bases between them. From germline, CDR1 is MRHNA and CDR2 SNTAGT. The CDR3 is 14 residues long. The DNA of the CDR3 is TGTGCCAGCAGTGAAATTAACAGGGTGGACGAGCAGTACTTC. Translation gives CASSEINRVDEQYF.

The V call is TRBV27, the J call TRBJ1-1, with D possibly being TRBD1 (5 bases). CDR1 MNHEY and CDR2 SMNVEV come from the germline V gene (reference sequence). This CDR3 comprises 14 residues. The V end lost 4 bases, the J end lost 1 base, and 10 bases lay between the germline ends. CDR3: CASSSPDRNTEAFF. CDR3 DNA: TGTGCCAGCAGTTCCCCTGACAGGAACACTGAAGCTTTCTTT.

This clone was observed a few times. The chain couples TRBV10-3 to TRBJ1-5, with 10 bases that match TRBD1. This CDR3 spans 14 amino acids. Germline CDR1 reads ENHRY; CDR2 reads SYGVKD. V was clipped by 7 bases and J by 7 bases; unmatched bases: 7. The CDR3 here is CAIIRQGASQPQHF. The CDR3 DNA is TGTGCCATCATCAGACAGGGGGCAAGCCAGCCCCAGCATTTT.